The T cell receptor beta chain under discussion was sequenced for a study of T cell responses to AZD1222 COVID-19 vaccine. Study results and limitations: Only five or six AZD1222 recipients were seropositive at baseline.

In regard to this clone: Its specificity is unknown.

Assay used: immunoSEQ multiplex PCR; TCRdb lists only in-frame clones, some missing. This sample carries 150,000 to 200,000 clones, roughly 92% of them seen once, and the ten largest clones take more than 0.9%. The V segment lost 7 bases and the J segment 7 bases; nucleotides outside the gene matches: 9. Germline CDR1 and CDR2: MDHEN and SYDVKM. This CDR3 is 13 amino acids long. The receptor's source is an adult who received the AZD1222 COVID-19 vaccine. The gene calls are TRBV28 and TRBJ1-1; TRBD1 matches at 7 bases. This specimen consisted of peripheral blood, obtained 28 days after the second AZD1222 dose. CDR3 residues: CASTLGGAVEAFF. In DNA, the CDR3 is TGTGCCAGCACCTTAGGGGGCGCGGTTGAAGCTTTCTTT.